Each of the 28 T cell receptor beta chains below was sequenced from the same sample in a study of OX40 agonist ivuxolimab in advanced cancers. Data came from immunoSEQ multiplex PCR; TCRdb stores just in-frame clones and leaves some out. The sample gives more than 40,000 clones, approximately 80% of which show up once; roughly 23% is in the top ten. The sequences come from CD4+ or CD8+ T cells sorted from blood, collected in a trial of the OX40 agonist ivuxolimab. Source of these receptors: an adult with an advanced solid tumor such as melanoma, head and neck, liver or kidney cancer.

This clone was detected only a few times. This chain links TRBV11-2 with TRBJ2-2; tentatively, D is TRBD2 (6 bases). The V end was cut by 5 bases, the J end by 1 base, with 17 bases between. Germline CDR1 SGHAT, CDR2 FQNNGV. CDR3 size: 17 residues. The CDR3 nucleotides are TGTGCCAGCAGCAGTTACGAGGGAGGTCAGAACACCGGGGAGCTGTTTTTT. Protein product: CASSSYEGGQNTGELFF.

This clone was recorded once. J is TRBJ1-3 and V is TRBV5-1, with a possible D match to TRBD1 (5 bases). Trimming removed 6 bases from V and 1 base from J, with 11 bases in between. The CDR3 runs to 14 residues. CDR1 is SGHRS and CDR2 is YFSETQ in the germline V gene. The CDR3 sequence: CASKDGASGNTIYF. For the CDR3, the DNA is TGCGCCAGCAAAGATGGGGCTTCTGGAAACACCATATATTTT.

The chain links TRBV27 to TRBJ2-1, with 9 nucleotides matching TRBD2. CDR1 is MNHEY and CDR2 is SMNVEV in the germline V gene (reference sequence). The CDR3 contains 16 residues. The V segment lost 4 bases and the J segment 3 bases; nucleotides outside the gene matches: 7. CDR3 region: CASSSASGEFYNEQFF. The CDR3 nucleotides read TGTGCCAGCAGTTCCGCTAGCGGGGAATTCTACAATGAGCAGTTCTTC.

In its sample, this clone is medium-sized. This chain connects TRBV27 to TRBJ2-3; D unclear. In germline, CDR1 is MNHEY, CDR2 SMNVEV (reference sequence). Trimming removed 10 bases at V and 0 bases at J, with 14 bases between. This CDR3 has 14 amino acids. CDR3 DNA sequence: TGTGCCACCTCCGCCTGGGGAAGCACAGATACGCAGTATTTT. Translation: CATSAWGSTDTQYF.

The chain links TRBV28 to TRBJ1-2; 8 bases line up with TRBD1. This CDR3 has 15 residues. The germline V gene has CDR1 MDHEN and CDR2 SYDVKM. J gave up 6 bases and V 6 bases, and 12 bases lay outside the gene matches. The CDR3 is CASRETRTGWDGYTF. The CDR3, as DNA: TGTGCCAGCAGAGAGACAAGGACAGGGTGGGATGGCTACACCTTC.

This clone has a handful of counts. The chain is built from TRBV7-3 and TRBJ2-7, with 8 nucleotides matching TRBD1. The CDR3 sequence is 15 residues long. V trimming: 4 bases; J trimming: 2 bases; junction bases outside the gene matches: 7. Germline V gene data show CDR1 as SGHTA and CDR2 as FQGTGA. CDR3 sequence (DNA): TGTGCCAGCAGCTCTTACGGACAGGGCCCCTACGAGCAGTACTTC. Protein sequence: CASSSYGQGPYEQYF.

This rearrangement joins TRBV29-1 to TRBJ2-7, with 8 bases fitting TRBD1. Trimming at V came to 5 bases and at J to 3 bases, leaving 6 bases not matched to a gene. The CDR3 is 13 amino acids. Germline CDR1 and CDR2: SQVTM and ANQGSEA. CDR3 in DNA: TGCAGCGTTCGTGGGACAGGAAGCTACGAGCAGTACTTC. Its translation: CSVRGTGSYEQYF.

The rearrangement links TRBV9 to TRBJ2-1, with 8 bases fitting TRBD1. Germline V gene data show CDR1 as SGDLS and CDR2 as YYNGEE. The V and J ends lost 1 base and 8 bases, in that order; junction bases with no gene match: 5. This CDR3 has 14 amino acids. In DNA, the CDR3 is TGTGCCAGCAGCGTACTGGGACAGGCCTATGAGCAGTTCTTC. Translated, it gives CASSVLGQAYEQFF.

This clone was picked up one time. The chain is built from TRBV19 and TRBJ2-7; 8 bases are a match to TRBD1. This CDR3 is 14 amino acids long. Trimming cost V 3 bases and J 4 bases; bases outside gene matches: 5. Germline values: CDR1 LNHDA, CDR2 SQIVND (reference sequence). In DNA form, the CDR3 reads TGTGCCAGTAGTATTGCGACAGGGGTTTACGAGCAGTACTTC. It yields the protein CASSIATGVYEQYF.

This chain links TRBV7-9 with TRBJ1-2, with D possibly TRBD1 on 5 matching bases. Germline V CDR1 and CDR2: SEHNR, FQNEAQ (reference sequence). The CDR3 spans 14 residues. Trimming took 2 bases from V and 1 from J, leaving 8 bases between them. CDR3 region: CASSLQGLNYGYTF. CDR3 nucleotide sequence: TGTGCCAGCAGCTTACAGGGACTTAACTATGGCTACACCTTC.

This chain links TRBV4-1 with TRBJ1-5, with 7 bases identical to TRBD1. There are 15 residues in the CDR3. Trimming took 3 bases from V and 5 from J; bases not matched to a gene: 7. CDR1 is MGHRA and CDR2 is YSYEKL in the germline V gene. The CDR3 bases are TGCGCCAGCAGCCACTTACAGGGGTCGGATCAGCCCCAGCATTTT. It specifies CASSHLQGSDQPQHF.

This clone was observed a few times. This rearrangement joins TRBV19 to TRBJ2-7; 10 positions agree with TRBD1. V shed 8 bases and J 5 bases; nucleotides not matched to a gene: 6. CDR3 length equals 13 residues. Germline lookup yields CDR1 LNHDA and CDR2 SQIVND (reference sequence). The CDR3 region is CASLGTGVDEQYF. In DNA form, the CDR3 reads TGTGCCAGTCTTGGGACAGGGGTCGACGAGCAGTACTTC.

This sequence joins TRBV30 and TRBJ2-7; 10 positions agree with TRBD1. Germline V gives CDR1 GTSNPN, CDR2 SVGIG (reference sequence). The CDR3 sequence is 14 residues long. V was pared by 7 bases and J by 0 bases, with 6 bases of the junction left unmatched. This CDR3 reads CAFNRDRGSYEQYF. The CDR3 nucleotides read TGTGCCTTCAACCGGGACAGGGGCTCCTACGAGCAGTACTTC.

This clone has just one count. The genes are TRBV29-1 and TRBJ2-7; D remains ambiguous. The germline V and J ends were trimmed by 6 bases and 6 bases, with 15 bases remaining between them. In germline, CDR1 is SQVTM, CDR2 ANQGSEA. This CDR3 is built from 12 residues. CDR3 DNA: TGCAGCGTGGTCGAAGGTGCTTCCGAGCAGTACTTC. Its translation: CSVVEGASEQYF.

The chain carries TRBV19 and TRBJ1-4, with a possible D match to TRBD1 (6 bases). With 3 bases removed from V and 2 bases from J, the gap between germline ends came to 10 bases. Looked up from germline, CDR1 is LNHDA and CDR2 is SQIVND (reference sequence). CDR3 length equals 15 residues. The CDR3 sequence: CASSMGGATNEKLFF. CDR3 nucleotides: TGTGCCAGTAGTATGGGGGGGGCGACTAATGAAAAACTGTTTTTT.

V is TRBV5-6 and J is TRBJ1-5, with D maybe TRBD1 (5 bases). The CDR3 totals 13 residues. The germline V gene has CDR1 SGHDT and CDR2 YYEEEE. V lost 4 bases, J lost 9 bases, and 14 bases lay in between. DNA of the CDR3: TGTGCCAGCAGCCAGGGCTCCGTCGGGCCCCAGCATTTT. It is translated as CASSQGSVGPQHF.

This chain links TRBV28 with TRBJ2-7; D is unclear. Trimming left V 7 bases short and J 4 bases short, with 11 bases between. In germline, CDR1 is MDHEN, CDR2 SYDVKM. CDR3 length equals 12 residues. CDR3: CASKVGPYEQYF. CDR3 in DNA: TGTGCCAGCAAAGTGGGCCCATACGAGCAGTACTTC.

The chain joins TRBV5-1 to TRBJ2-2, with unresolved D. The germline V gene encodes CDR1 SGHRS and CDR2 YFSETQ. V lost 1 base, J lost 8 bases, and 6 bases lay in between. The CDR3 is 12 amino acids. The chain's CDR3 is CASSLYEGELFF. In DNA form, the CDR3 reads TGCGCCAGCAGCTTGTACGAGGGGGAGCTGTTTTTT.

The DNA of the CDR3 is TGTGCCAGCGGACCGGAGGGTTTCTACGGTGAGCAGTTCTTC. This translates into CASGPEGFYGEQFF. The rearrangement links TRBV7-3 to TRBJ2-1, with D possibly being TRBD2 (6 bases). CDR3 length equals 14 residues. Per the germline V gene, CDR1 is SGHTA and CDR2 is FQGTGA. V gave up 8 bases and J gave up 9 bases, with 20 bases separating them.

J is TRBJ2-7 and V is TRBV11-1, with D uncertain. There are 12 residues in the CDR3. CDR1 is SGHAT and CDR2 is FQDESV in the germline V gene (reference sequence). The V end lost 1 base, the J end lost 4 bases, and 5 bases lay between the germline ends. The CDR3 protein is CASSLVQYEQYF. The CDR3 coding sequence is TGTGCCAGCAGCTTAGTTCAGTACGAGCAGTACTTC. Using reference TRBV11-1 and TRBJ2-7 for the parts outside the CDR3, the full variable domain is EAEVAQSPRYKITEKSQAVAFWCDPISGHATLYWYRQILGQGPELLVQFQDESVVDDSQLPKDRFSAERLKGVDSTLKIQPAELGDSAMYLCASSLVQYEQYFGPGTRLTVT.

The chain employs TRBV6-1 and TRBJ2-7; 10 positions match TRBD1. The CDR3 extends over 15 amino acids. The V gene's germline CDR1 is MNHNS and CDR2 SASEGT. V lost 6 bases, J lost 3 bases, and 8 bases stayed unmatched. The CDR3 sequence is CASRNVGTGDYEQYF. As DNA, the CDR3 is TGTGCCAGCAGAAACGTCGGGACAGGGGACTACGAGCAGTACTTC.

J is TRBJ1-2 and V is TRBV6-5; weak D call: TRBD1 (6 bases). The CDR3 is made up of 15 amino acids. Germline loops: CDR1 MNHEY, CDR2 SVGAGI. V was pared by 4 bases and J by 3 bases, with 15 bases between. In DNA form, the CDR3 reads TGTGCCAGCAGTTTCGAGCCAGGGGACTACTATGGCTACACCTTC. It encodes CASSFEPGDYYGYTF.

The rearrangement links TRBV29-1 to TRBJ1-1; TRBD1 matches at 8 bases. V lost 4 bases to trimming and J lost 7 bases; unmatched junction nucleotides: 8. This CDR3 region has 13 residues. The germline V gene encodes CDR1 SQVTM and CDR2 ANQGSEA. The CDR3 region is CSVAQGAFGEAFF. The CDR3 DNA reads as TGCAGCGTTGCCCAGGGGGCGTTTGGTGAAGCTTTCTTT.

In this sample, this clone turned up a few times. The chain recombines TRBV4-3 with TRBJ1-6; 8 bases map to TRBD1. Germline V gene lookup returns CDR1 LGHNA and CDR2 YSLEER. The length of the CDR3 is 14 residues. With V trimmed by 3 bases and J by 7 bases, 2 bases remained unmatched. The CDR3 DNA sequence: TGCGCCAGCAGCCAGACAGGGGCAAATTCACCCCTCCACTTT. Translating gives CASSQTGANSPLHF.

This chain links TRBV7-6 with TRBJ2-5; D is possibly TRBD2 (6 bases). V dropped 0 bases and J dropped 5 bases, with 13 bases sitting between them. The CDR3 runs 15 residues. The germline CDR1 and CDR2 sequences are SGHVS and FNYEAQ. The CDR3 is CASSLAEGVTETQYF. DNA for the CDR3: TGTGCCAGCAGCTTAGCGGAGGGAGTAACGGAGACCCAGTACTTC.

The chain recombines TRBV19 with TRBJ2-2, with TRBD2 matching over 12 bases. Germline CDR1 LNHDA, CDR2 SQIVND (reference sequence). This CDR3 region has 15 residues. J was trimmed by 7 bases and V by 6 bases; bases with no gene match: 6. As DNA, the CDR3 is TGTGCCAGTAGGTGGACTAGCGGGGTTTTCGGGGAGCTGTTTTTT. It specifies CASRWTSGVFGELFF.

This sequence joins TRBV6-1 and TRBJ1-2; TRBD1 matches 8 bases. Germline V gene sequence: CDR1 MNHNS, CDR2 SASEGT. V gave up 8 bases and J gave up 8 bases; unmatched junction bases: 10. The CDR3 extends over 13 amino acids. CDR3 sequence (DNA): TGTGCCAGCGGACTTTCAGGGGGCGTCGGCTACACCTTC. Amino acids: CASGLSGGVGYTF.

The chain couples TRBV7-4 to TRBJ2-3; 9 nucleotides line up with TRBD2. V lost 1 base and J lost 1; bases outside the gene matches: 0. CDR3 length: 15 amino acids. Per germline, CDR1 SGHVT and CDR2 SQSDAQ. CDR3: CASSLERGGTDTQYF. The DNA of the CDR3 is TGTGCCAGCAGCTTAGAGCGGGGGGGCACAGATACGCAGTATTTT.